This T cell receptor (beta chain) was sequenced for a study of cytomegalovirus exposure and HLA in healthy donors. Points from the study as a whole: The investigators catalogued about 170 TCR beta chains as cytomegalovirus-associated. Using the classifier, cytomegalovirus status was reportedly diagnosed with high specificity and sensitivity.

Produced via immunoSEQ multiplex PCR; TCRdb's table is partial and in-frame only. The table lists over 200,000 clones, around 91% of them singletons, with 3% to 3.5% in the top ten. The donors were part of the approximately 120-subject validation cohort, which stood apart from the approximately 700-subject first cohort. CDR1 SGHTA and CDR2 FQGNSA come from the germline V gene. This CDR3 has 17 residues. V shed 5 bases and J 2 bases; nucleotides not matched to a gene: 13. On this clone itself: The antigen remains unidentified.

The chain employs TRBV7-2 and TRBJ2-3; 7 bases map to TRBD2. The source material was PBMCs. This TCR derives from a woman in her 30s in good health and CMV-seronegative. CDR3 DNA: TGTGCCAGCAGCCCCCGCCTGGTGGGAGGGAACACAGATACGCAGTATTTT. Translation gives CASSPRLVGGNTDTQYF.